The clone carrying this T cell receptor beta chain occurred many times. No antigen is known for it. These data are taken from a study of T cells in Graves' hyperthyroidism and ophthalmopathy. Patients were excluded for uncontrolled infection, other autoimmune disease, pregnancy or lactation. Notes on the study in general: Most thyroid clonotypes that were expanded above 0.001 also turned up in blood.

From germline, CDR1 is MDHEN and CDR2 SYDVKM. This CDR3 is built from 14 residues. V shed 5 bases, J shed 2 bases, and the junction held 4 bases outside the gene matches. What was amplified from RNA transcripts were TCR beta CDR3 regions. Using the HTBI primer set, a first-round RT-PCR was run on the TCR CDR3. A single record per CDR3 protein comes from TCRdb applying MiXCR to the multiplex PCR reads. The repertoire holds nearly 250,000 distinct CDR3 sequences, with roughly a quarter as singletons. The TCR comes from a woman aged 40 to 55 with Graves' ophthalmopathy. The rearrangement links TRBV28 to TRBJ1-2; TRBD1 matches 8 bases. The material sequenced was blood. In nucleotides, the CDR3 is TGTGCCAGCAGTAGCCGGACAGGGAACTATGGCTACACCTTC. This translates into CASSSRTGNYGYTF.